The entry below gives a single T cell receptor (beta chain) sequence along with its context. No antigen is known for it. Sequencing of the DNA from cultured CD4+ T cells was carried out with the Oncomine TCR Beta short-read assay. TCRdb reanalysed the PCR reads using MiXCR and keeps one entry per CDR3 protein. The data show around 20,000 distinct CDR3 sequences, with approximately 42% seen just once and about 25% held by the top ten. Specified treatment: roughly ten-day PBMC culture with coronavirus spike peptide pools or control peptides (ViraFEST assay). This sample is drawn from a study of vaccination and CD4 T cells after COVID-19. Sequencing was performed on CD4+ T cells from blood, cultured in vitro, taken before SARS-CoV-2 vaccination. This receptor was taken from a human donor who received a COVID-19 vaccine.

CDR3 region: CASSEAGGYTF. The CDR3 bases are TGTGCCAGCAGTGAAGCAGGCGGCTACACCTTC. This chain uses TRBV6-1 with TRBJ1-2; D not certain. The CDR3 extends over 11 amino acids. Germline V gives CDR1 MNHNS, CDR2 SASEGT. Deletions cut 0 bases from V and 8 bases from J, with 4 bases between.